Detailed here is one TCR beta chain. In the original analysis: Nucleated cell number was recorded as an estimate derived from reference gene primer amplification. Assay: immunoSEQ multiplex PCR; the TCRdb copy retains only in-frame clones and omits some. The DNA was the basis for D and trimming; V, J and clone size are from that table. The data contain about 530,000 clones, approximately 91% of them singletons. The data are from a study of blood T cell repertoires in COVID-19. Study overall: Nucleic acid was either cDNA or gDNA, and it came from T cells, B-cell-depleted T cells, or PBMCs.

CDR1 and CDR2 from the germline V gene are MNHEY and SVGAGI. The length of the CDR3 is 14 residues. V gave up 4 bases and J gave up 4 bases, with 13 bases separating them. The sequenced sample was peripheral blood. The chain combines TRBV6-5 with TRBJ1-1; perhaps TRBD1 as D (5 bases). This TCR came from a woman aged 45-65 years with COVID-19, enrolled during active disease. DNA for the CDR3: TGTGCCAGCAGTTCCAGGGTCGGGGGCACTGAAGCTTTCTTT. The encoded protein is CASSSRVGGTEAFF.